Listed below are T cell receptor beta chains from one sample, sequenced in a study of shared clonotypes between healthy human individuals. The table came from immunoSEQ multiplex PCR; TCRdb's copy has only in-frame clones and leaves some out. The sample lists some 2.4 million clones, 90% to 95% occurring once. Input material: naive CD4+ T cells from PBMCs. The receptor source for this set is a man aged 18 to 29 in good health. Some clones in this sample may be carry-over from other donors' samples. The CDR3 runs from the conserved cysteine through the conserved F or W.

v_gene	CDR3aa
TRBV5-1	CASSFGGATEAFF
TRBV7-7	CASSLGQGETQYF
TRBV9	CASSPVGGAGETQYF
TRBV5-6	CASSLSWQDYEQYF
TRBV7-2	CASSSRYSGSGRDEQFF
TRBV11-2	CASSLTVGGETQYF
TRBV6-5	CASNARPTGELFF
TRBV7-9	CASSKRTGLYEQYF
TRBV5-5	CASSWGALSSYEQYF
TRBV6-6	CASSYSGQGPYNEQFF
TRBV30	CAWAASGRVPYEQYF
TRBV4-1	CASSTAAGRTNEKLFF
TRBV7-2	CASSLALTGETQYF
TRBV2	CASSETLGEQYF
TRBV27	CASSGRPSYEQYF
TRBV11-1	CASRGQSYGYTF
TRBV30	CALAVYYGYTF
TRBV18	CASSPPALAGGQFF
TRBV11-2	CASQGQGSYEQYF
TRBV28	CASSSSGSTDTQYF
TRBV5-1	CASSSGGGYNEQFF
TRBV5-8	CASSRSYSSTWAAEAFF
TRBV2	CASRTSGGVGETQYF
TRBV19	CASSIGGGFNQPQHF
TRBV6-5	CASSQRVGETQYF
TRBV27	CASSFSVSVLIF
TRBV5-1	CASSLWPLGNEQFF
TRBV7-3	CASSLGGRETQYF
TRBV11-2	CASSPGRGRTNEKLFF
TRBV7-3	CASSFNSNQPQHF
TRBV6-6	CATELWRDSEQFF
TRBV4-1	CASSQVPTEVNYGYTF
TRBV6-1	CASTTSLVLSEAFF
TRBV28	CASGWGYTF
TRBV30	CAWSVGGDPQHF
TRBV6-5	CASSTRTGEQYF
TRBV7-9	CASSRGGGGTYNEQFF
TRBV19	CASSIQLSSYNEQFF
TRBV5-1	CASSLGQGGYTF
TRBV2	CASTRGGTGELFF
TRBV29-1	CSVESGTGSSYNEQFF
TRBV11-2	CASTSGPEQFF
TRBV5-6	CASSLTGANVLTF
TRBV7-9	CASSLLGRYNEQFF
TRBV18	CASSQDRASSPLHF
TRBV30	CAWSDKQGGLPYEQYF
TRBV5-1	CASSLVTSGNEQFF
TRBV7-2	CASSASTGRSGEQYF
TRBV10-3	CATKSGSNTGELFF
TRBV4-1	CASSQDTGVRNEQFF
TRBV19	CASSPAGEVYEQYF
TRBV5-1	CASSLGSSGFGDTQYF
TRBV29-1	CSASGTFLSEQYF
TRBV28	CASTSVPNQPQHF
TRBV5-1	CASSSGVPTGELFF
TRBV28	CASSLISDNEQFF
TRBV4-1	CASSLPGLSDSPLHF